Below, 18 T cell receptor beta chains from the same sample are listed, as sequenced in a study of cytomegalovirus exposure and HLA in healthy donors. Some clones are missing from TCRdb's copy, which holds only in-frame ones; the method was immunoSEQ multiplex PCR. Of 150,000 or so clones in the sample, 75% to 90% were seen once. Sequenced sample: PBMCs. These receptors originate from a young woman in good health and CMV-seropositive.

The V gene is TRBV30, the J gene TRBJ2-7; 7 nucleotides agree with TRBD2. CDR3 length: 13 amino acids. CDR1 and CDR2 from the germline V gene are GTSNPN and SVGIG (reference sequence). Losses at the gene ends were 5 bases for V and 4 bases for J; bases not matched to a gene: 8. In DNA form, the CDR3 reads TGTGCCTGGGGGCGGGGGTTTTTATACGAGCAGTACTTC. Encoded protein: CAWGRGFLYEQYF.

The rearrangement joins TRBV6-5 to TRBJ2-3, with 15 bases lining up with TRBD2. This CDR3 is built from 15 residues. The germline CDR1 and CDR2 sequences are MNHEY and SVGAGI. V was clipped by 7 bases and J by 4 bases; unmatched bases: 3. This chain's CDR3 is CASIRTSGGADTQYF. Written as DNA, the CDR3 is TGTGCCAGCATTCGGACTAGCGGGGGGGCAGATACGCAGTATTTT.

This chain joins TRBV27 and TRBJ2-5, with 14 positions matching TRBD2. After removal of 3 bases from V and 4 bases from J, the junction contained 1 base not matched to a gene. Germline loops: CDR1 MNHEY, CDR2 SMNVEV (reference sequence). The CDR3 loop spans 15 amino acids. Here the CDR3 reads CASSFGLAGGETQYF. CDR3 bases: TGTGCCAGCAGTTTCGGACTAGCGGGGGGAGAGACCCAGTACTTC.

The rearrangement uses TRBV4-1 and TRBJ2-7, with TRBD1 identical over 7 bases. The CDR3 is 15 residues long. In germline, CDR1 is MGHRA, CDR2 YSYEKL. J gave up 5 bases and V 4 bases, and 11 bases lay outside the gene matches. The CDR3, as DNA: TGCGCCAGCAGCCCACTGACAGGGTTTGTCAACGAGCAGTACTTC. Amino acid sequence: CASSPLTGFVNEQYF.

V usage is TRBV28 and J usage is TRBJ1-1; 9 bases match TRBD1. J was trimmed by 6 bases and V by 8 bases; bases with no gene match: 13. CDR1 and CDR2 from the germline V gene are MDHEN and SYDVKM. This CDR3 has 15 amino acids. CDR3 region: CASGDRTGEVAEAFF. CDR3 nucleotides: TGTGCCAGCGGCGACAGGACAGGGGAGGTTGCTGAAGCTTTCTTT.

This rearrangement joins TRBV19 to TRBJ1-6; D is perhaps TRBD1 (6 bases). CDR1 is LNHDA and CDR2 is SQIVND in the germline V gene (reference sequence). The CDR3 contains 17 residues. Trimming cost V 5 bases and J 7 bases, with 21 bases left between them. CDR3 sequence (DNA): TGTGCCAGTAGTCGGGGGGCGGCTCCGCTCCCCAATTCACCCCTCCACTTT. Amino acid sequence: CASSRGAAPLPNSPLHF.

This chain connects TRBV29-1 to TRBJ1-1; D is perhaps TRBD1 (6 bases). The CDR3 has 13 residues. The V end was cut by 6 bases, the J end by 7 bases, with 18 bases between. CDR1 is SQVTM, CDR2 ANQGSEA, per germline. The CDR3 bases are TGCAGCGTCCCGGGACACCAGTACGATGAAGCTTTCTTT. Protein: CSVPGHQYDEAFF.

The chain couples TRBV15 to TRBJ1-5; D might be TRBD1 (5 bases). CDR1 and CDR2 from the germline V gene are LNHNV and YYDKDF (reference sequence). V was cut by 7 bases and J by 1 base, with 17 bases left in between. The CDR3 length is 16 residues. The CDR3 nucleotides read TGTGCCACCATGGACACCCGTCTCTCAAGCAATCAGCCCCAGCATTTT. It is translated as CATMDTRLSSNQPQHF.

V and J are TRBV19 and TRBJ2-1, with 7 bases aligning to TRBD2. Germline CDR1 LNHDA, CDR2 SQIVND (reference sequence). Trimming removed 6 bases from V and 3 bases from J; junction bases left unmatched: 11. The CDR3 loop spans 16 amino acids. The CDR3 here is CASRGEGLADYNEQFF. CDR3 in DNA: TGTGCCAGTAGAGGGGAGGGGCTGGCCGACTACAATGAGCAGTTCTTC.

The chain has TRBV7-8 and TRBJ2-7; D not resolved. The germline gives CDR1 SGHVS, CDR2 FQNEAQ. V gave up 5 bases and J gave up 0 bases, with 8 bases separating them. This CDR3 spans 13 amino acids. CDR3 in amino acids: CASSAPSSYEQYF. As DNA, the CDR3 is TGTGCCAGCAGCGCCCCGAGCTCCTACGAGCAGTACTTC. The variable domain in full, completed from reference TRBV7-8 and TRBJ2-7, reads GAGVSQSPRYKVAKRGQDVALRCDPISGHVSLFWYQQALGQGPEFLTYFQNEAQLDKSGLPSDRFFAERPEGSVSTLKIQRTQQEDSAVYLCASSAPSSYEQYFGPGTRLTVT.

V usage is TRBV28 and J usage is TRBJ1-3, with D hard to call. The ends were cut back, 5 bases at V and 1 base at J, with 9 bases in the middle. The CDR3 is 14 residues long. Germline V gives CDR1 MDHEN, CDR2 SYDVKM. The CDR3 region has the DNA TGTGCCAGCAGTCCGGGTCCATCTGGAAACACCATATATTTT. It encodes CASSPGPSGNTIYF.

The chain links TRBV13 to TRBJ1-2, with unresolved D. Germline V gene data show CDR1 as PRHDT and CDR2 as FYEKMQ (reference sequence). Trimming pared 8 bases from V and 12 bases from J, leaving 19 bases between. CDR3 length: 12 amino acids. The CDR3 here is CASQVPPPKDTF. The CDR3 coding sequence is TGTGCCAGCCAGGTACCACCCCCTAAGGACACCTTC.

The chain joins TRBV9 to TRBJ2-2; D is perhaps TRBD2 (5 bases). Germline CDR1 SGDLS, CDR2 YYNGEE. The CDR3 sequence is 17 residues long. V lost 4 bases and J lost 0, with 16 bases in between. The CDR3 nucleotides are TGTGCCAGCAGCCCCCGGCTAGCTGCCGCGAACACCGGGGAGCTGTTTTTT. Its translation: CASSPRLAAANTGELFF.

The V gene is TRBV28, the J gene TRBJ1-1; 7 nucleotides agree with TRBD1. Looked up from germline, CDR1 is MDHEN and CDR2 is SYDVKM. V lost 6 bases, J lost 2 bases, and 9 bases stayed unmatched. The CDR3 has 15 residues. The CDR3 sequence: CASSSGTEINTEAFF. The CDR3, as DNA: TGTGCCAGCAGCTCCGGGACAGAGATAAACACTGAAGCTTTCTTT.

The V call is TRBV12-5, the J call TRBJ2-5; 7 bases map to TRBD2. Trimming at V came to 0 bases and at J to 2 bases, leaving 9 bases not matched to a gene. Per the germline V gene, CDR1 is LGHNT and CDR2 is FRNRAP. CDR3 length: 17 amino acids. The CDR3 sequence is CASGLVLGGRGQETQYF. The CDR3 nucleotides are TGTGCTAGTGGTTTGGTCCTCGGGGGGAGAGGGCAAGAGACCCAGTACTTC.

This chain uses TRBV7-3 with TRBJ1-3, with TRBD1 as a possible D gene (5 bases). The CDR3 contains 15 residues. Trimming left V 1 base short and J 4 bases short, with 11 bases between. In germline, CDR1 is SGHTA, CDR2 FQGTGA. CDR3 DNA sequence: TGTGCCAGCAGCTTAAACGCAGGGCCGGGAAACACCATATATTTT. Translation gives CASSLNAGPGNTIYF. Full variable domain (remainder filled in from reference TRBV7-3 and TRBJ1-3): GAGVSQTPSNKVTEKGKYVELRCDPISGHTALYWYRQSLGQGPEFLIYFQGTGAADDSGLPNDRFFAVRPEGSVSTLKIQRTERGDSAVYLCASSLNAGPGNTIYFGEGSWLTVV.

The chain is built from TRBV6-1 and TRBJ1-2, with D unclear. V gave up 3 bases and J gave up 4 bases, with 6 bases separating them. Germline CDR1 MNHNS, CDR2 SASEGT. The CDR3 has 12 amino acids. CDR3 coding DNA: TGTGCCAGCAGTGAGTCCGGCTATGGCTACACCTTC. This translates into CASSESGYGYTF.

V is TRBV5-1 and J is TRBJ2-7, with D possibly matching TRBD1 (6 bases). The CDR3 sequence is 16 residues long. The ends were cut back, 4 bases at V and 3 bases at J, with 20 bases in the middle. Germline CDR1 is SGHRS and CDR2 is YFSETQ. The CDR3 region has the DNA TGCGCCAGCAGCCTACAGGGTGAAAGACTGGTCTACGAGCAGTACTTC. Its translation: CASSLQGERLVYEQYF.